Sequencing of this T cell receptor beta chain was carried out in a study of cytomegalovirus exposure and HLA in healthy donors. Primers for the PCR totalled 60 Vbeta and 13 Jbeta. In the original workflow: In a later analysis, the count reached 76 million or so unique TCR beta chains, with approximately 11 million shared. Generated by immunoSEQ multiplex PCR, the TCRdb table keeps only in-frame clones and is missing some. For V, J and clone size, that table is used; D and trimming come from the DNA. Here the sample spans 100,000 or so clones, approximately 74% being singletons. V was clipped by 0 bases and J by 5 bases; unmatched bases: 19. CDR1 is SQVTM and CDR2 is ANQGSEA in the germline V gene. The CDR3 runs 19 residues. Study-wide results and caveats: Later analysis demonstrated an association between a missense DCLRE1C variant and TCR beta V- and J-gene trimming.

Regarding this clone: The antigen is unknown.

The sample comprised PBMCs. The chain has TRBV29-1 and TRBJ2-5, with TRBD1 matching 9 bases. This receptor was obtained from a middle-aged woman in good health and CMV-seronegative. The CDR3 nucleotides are TGCAGCGTTGAAGAGGACAGGGGTGGTCCGTGGGGTGTTTTGGAGACCCAGTACTTC. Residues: CSVEEDRGGPWGVLETQYF. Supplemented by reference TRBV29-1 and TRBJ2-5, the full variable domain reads SAVISQKPSRDICQRGTSLTIQCQVDSQVTMMFWYRQQPGQSLTLIATANQGSEATYESGFVIDKFPISRPNLTFSTLTVSNMSPEDSSIYLCSVEEDRGGPWGVLETQYFGPGTRLLVL.